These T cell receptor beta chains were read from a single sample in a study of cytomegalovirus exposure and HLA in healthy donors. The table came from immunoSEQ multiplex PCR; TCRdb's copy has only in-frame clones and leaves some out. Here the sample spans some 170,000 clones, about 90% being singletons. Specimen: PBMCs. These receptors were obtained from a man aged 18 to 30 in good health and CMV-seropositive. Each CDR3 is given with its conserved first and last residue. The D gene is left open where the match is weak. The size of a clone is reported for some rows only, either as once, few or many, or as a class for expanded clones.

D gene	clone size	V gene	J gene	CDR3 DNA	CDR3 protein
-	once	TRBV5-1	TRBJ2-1	TGCGCCAGCGAAAAGGGTACAGGGAGCAATGAGCAGTTCTTC	CASEKGTGSNEQFF
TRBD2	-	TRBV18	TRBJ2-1	TGTGCCAGCTCACCGCGCCGACTAGCGGTTTTAACCAATGAGCAGTTCTTC	CASSPRRLAVLTNEQFF
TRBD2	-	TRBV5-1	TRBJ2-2	TGCGCCAGCAGCTCGTTAGCGGGAGGCCACCCCGGGGAGCTGTTTTTT	CASSSLAGGHPGELFF
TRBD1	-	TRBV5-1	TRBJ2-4	TGCGCCAGCAGCATGACAGGGGGGGGAGCCAAAAACATTCAGTACTTC	CASSMTGGGAKNIQYF
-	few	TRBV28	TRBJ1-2	TGTGCCAGCAGTGGGGCCAGCGACCTCTATGGCTACACCTTC	CASSGASDLYGYTF
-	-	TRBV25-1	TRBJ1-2	TGTGCCAGCAGGGGATGGACAGACTATGGCTACACCTTC	CASRGWTDYGYTF
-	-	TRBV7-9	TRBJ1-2	TGTGCCAGCAGCTTAGGGGGGGGTCGCCGAGGCTACACCTTC	CASSLGGGRRGYTF
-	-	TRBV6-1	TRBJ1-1	TGTGCCAGCAGTGGCCGGGAGAACACTGAAGCTTTCTTT	CASSGRENTEAFF
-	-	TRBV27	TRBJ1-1	TGTGCCACCTCGTTCCGAGGCCGGGACAAGTTGACTGAAGCTTTCTTT	CATSFRGRDKLTEAFF
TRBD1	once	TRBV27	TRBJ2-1	TGTGCCAGCAACCGGGACAGGGGAGTCATTGAGCAGTTCTTC	CASNRDRGVIEQFF
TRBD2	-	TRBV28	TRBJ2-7	TGTGCCAGCAGTATAGCGGGCGTCTCCTACGAGCAGTACTTC	CASSIAGVSYEQYF
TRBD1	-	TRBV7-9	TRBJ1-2	TGTGCCAGCAGCCTTAATACAGGGGGGGATGGCTACACCTTC	CASSLNTGGDGYTF
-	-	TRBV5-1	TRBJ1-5	TGCGCCAGCAGCTTGACGGGAGGTCGAGAACAGCCCCAGCATTTT	CASSLTGGREQPQHF
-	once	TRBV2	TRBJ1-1	TGTGCCAGCCGGTACAGGGAAAACACTGAAGCTTTCTTT	CASRYRENTEAFF
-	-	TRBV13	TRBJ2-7	TGTGCCAGCAGCTTTAACAGGGCGTACGAGCAGTACTTC	CASSFNRAYEQYF
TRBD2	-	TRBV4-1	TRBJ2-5	TGCGCCAGCAGCCAAGAGGCTAGCGGGAAGGGGAAGACCCAGTACTTC	CASSQEASGKGKTQYF
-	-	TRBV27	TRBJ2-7	TGTGCCAGCAGTTTAGGGGAGGGGGGGGTCTACGAGCAGTACTTC	CASSLGEGGVYEQYF
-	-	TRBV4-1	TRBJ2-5	TGCGCCAGCAGCCAAGACAGGTTTACGCAAGAGACCCAGTACTTC	CASSQDRFTQETQYF
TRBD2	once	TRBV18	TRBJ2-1	TGTGCCAGCTCGGGCGGGAGGGCCAACAATGAGCAGTTCTTC	CASSGGRANNEQFF
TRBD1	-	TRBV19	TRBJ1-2	TGTGCCAGTAGTAAGGACAGGACCTCTTATGGCTACACCTTC	CASSKDRTSYGYTF
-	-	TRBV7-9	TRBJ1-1	TGTGCCAGCAGCCCCGACAGGCCGTACACTGAAGCTTTCTTT	CASSPDRPYTEAFF
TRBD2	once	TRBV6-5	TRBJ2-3	TGTGCCAGCAGTTCTTGGGGGGGAGAATTTGATACGCAGTATTTT	CASSSWGGEFDTQYF
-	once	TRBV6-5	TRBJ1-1	TGTGCCAGCAGTGAAGCCTGGAACACTGAAGCTTTCTTT	CASSEAWNTEAFF
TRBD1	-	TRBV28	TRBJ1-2	TGTGCCAGCAGGGGACAGGGGGCCTGGGGCTACACCTTC	CASRGQGAWGYTF
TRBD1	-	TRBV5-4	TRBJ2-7	TGTGCCAGCAGCCTACCCGGACAGGGCCCCTACGAGCAGTACTTC	CASSLPGQGPYEQYF
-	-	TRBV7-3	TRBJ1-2	TGTGCCAGCACTCTCGTTGGCTACACCTTC	CASTLVGYTF
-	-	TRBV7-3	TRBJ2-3	TGTGCCAGCAGCCGTGAGGCCCTTTACACAGATACGCAGTATTTT	CASSREALYTDTQYF
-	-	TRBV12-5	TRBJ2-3	TGTGCTAGTGGTTTGCCTTGCGCGCCTAGGCACACAGATACGCAGTATTTT	CASGLPCAPRHTDTQYF
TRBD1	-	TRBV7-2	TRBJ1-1	TGTGCCAGCAGCCCCACGACAGGGGCGCACACTGAAGCTTTCTTT	CASSPTTGAHTEAFF
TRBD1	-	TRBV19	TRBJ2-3	TGTGCCAGTAATCCACAGGGGGCTAAGACAGATACGCAGTATTTT	CASNPQGAKTDTQYF
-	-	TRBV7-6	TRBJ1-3	TGTGCCAGCACAAACCAGGGCTCTGGAAACACCATATATTTT	CASTNQGSGNTIYF
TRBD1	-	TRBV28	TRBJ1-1	TGTGCCAGCCCAGGACAGGGGGCCACTGAAGCTTTCTTT	CASPGQGATEAFF
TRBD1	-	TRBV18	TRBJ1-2	TGTGCCAGCTCACCACCGACAGGGGGAGGCTACACCTTC	CASSPPTGGGYTF
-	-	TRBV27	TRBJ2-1	TGTGCCAGCAGTTCGAATTCACTAGGTTACAATGAGCAGTTCTTC	CASSSNSLGYNEQFF
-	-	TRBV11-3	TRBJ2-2	TGTGCCAGCAGTGGAGAATTGACCGGGGAGCTGTTTTTT	CASSGELTGELFF
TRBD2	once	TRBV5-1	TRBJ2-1	TGCGCCAGCAGCTTGCTTGCTAGCGGGAGGGGCAATGAGCAGTTCTTC	CASSLLASGRGNEQFF
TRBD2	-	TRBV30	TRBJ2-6	TGTGCCTGGAGTGTAAAGCGCGGGGGGGAACACTCTGGGGCCAACGTCCTGACTTTC	CAWSVKRGGEHSGANVLTF
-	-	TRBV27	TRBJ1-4	TGTGCCAGCAGAAGTTTCGGGGGGACGAGTGAAAAACTGTTTTTT	CASRSFGGTSEKLFF
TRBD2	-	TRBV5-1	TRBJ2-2	TGCGCCAGCAGCTTGTGGAGCGGGGACACCGGGGAGCTGTTTTTT	CASSLWSGDTGELFF
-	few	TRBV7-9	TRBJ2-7	TGTGCCAGCAGCTTCGAGGGAGCTGTCTACGAGCAGTACTTC	CASSFEGAVYEQYF
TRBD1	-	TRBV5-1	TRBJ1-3	TGCGCCAGCAGCTTGGAAGGGCCCCGGACAGGGAGAAACACCATATATTTT	CASSLEGPRTGRNTIYF
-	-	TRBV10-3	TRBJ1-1	TGTGCCATCAGTGAAAGCTTTCTGAACACTGAAGCTTTCTTT	CAISESFLNTEAFF
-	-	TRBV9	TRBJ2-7	TGTGCCAGCAGCGCTGGGGGGACGGTCCCCTACGAGCAGTACTTC	CASSAGGTVPYEQYF
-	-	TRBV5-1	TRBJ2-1	TGCGCCAGCAGCTTGAAACTAGTCTCCTACAATGAGCAGTTCTTC	CASSLKLVSYNEQFF
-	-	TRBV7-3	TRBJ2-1	TGTGCCAGCAGCTTAGGGGACATTGCCTACAATGAGCAGTTCTTC	CASSLGDIAYNEQFF
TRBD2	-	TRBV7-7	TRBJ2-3	TGTGCTAGCAGCTTAAGCGGGAGTGGGACAGATACGCAGTATTTT	CASSLSGSGTDTQYF
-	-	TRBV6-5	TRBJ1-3	TGTGCCAGCAGTTTACGACAGACTGGAAACACCATATATTTT	CASSLRQTGNTIYF
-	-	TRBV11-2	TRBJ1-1	TGTGCCAGCAGCTTAACACCATACACTGAAGCTTTCTTT	CASSLTPYTEAFF
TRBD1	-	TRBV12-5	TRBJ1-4	TGTGCTAGTGGTTCCAACAGGGGGTCCTCGGTACCCAATGAAAAACTGTTTTTT	CASGSNRGSSVPNEKLFF
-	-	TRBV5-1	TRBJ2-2	TGCGCCAGCAAACGACAGGCAAACACCGGGGAGCTGTTTTTT	CASKRQANTGELFF
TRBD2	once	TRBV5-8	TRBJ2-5	TGTGCCAGCAGCCCCGGGACTAGCGGAATAGAGACCCAGTACTTC	CASSPGTSGIETQYF
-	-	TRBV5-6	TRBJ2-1	TGTGCCAGCAGCTTTTGGACTATTGGCATTGGTACTAATGAGCAGTTCTTC	CASSFWTIGIGTNEQFF
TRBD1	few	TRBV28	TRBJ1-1	TGTGCCAGCAGACATTCACAGGGGTGGAGCACTGAAGCTTTCTTT	CASRHSQGWSTEAFF